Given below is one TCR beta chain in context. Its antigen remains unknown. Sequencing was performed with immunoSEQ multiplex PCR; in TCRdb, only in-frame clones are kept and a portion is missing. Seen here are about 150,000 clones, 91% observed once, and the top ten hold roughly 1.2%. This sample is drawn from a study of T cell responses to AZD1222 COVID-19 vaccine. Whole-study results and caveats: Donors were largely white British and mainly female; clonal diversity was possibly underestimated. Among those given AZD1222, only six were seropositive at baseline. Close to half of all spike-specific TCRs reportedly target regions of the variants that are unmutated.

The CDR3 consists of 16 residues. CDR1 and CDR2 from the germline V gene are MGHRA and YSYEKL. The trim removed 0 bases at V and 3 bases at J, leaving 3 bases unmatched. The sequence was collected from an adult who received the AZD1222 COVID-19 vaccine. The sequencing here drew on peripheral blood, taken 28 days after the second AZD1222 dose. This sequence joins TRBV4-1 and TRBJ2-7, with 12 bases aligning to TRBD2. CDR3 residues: CASSQDRTSGIYEQYF. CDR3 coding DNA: TGCGCCAGCAGCCAAGATCGGACTAGCGGGATCTACGAGCAGTACTTC.